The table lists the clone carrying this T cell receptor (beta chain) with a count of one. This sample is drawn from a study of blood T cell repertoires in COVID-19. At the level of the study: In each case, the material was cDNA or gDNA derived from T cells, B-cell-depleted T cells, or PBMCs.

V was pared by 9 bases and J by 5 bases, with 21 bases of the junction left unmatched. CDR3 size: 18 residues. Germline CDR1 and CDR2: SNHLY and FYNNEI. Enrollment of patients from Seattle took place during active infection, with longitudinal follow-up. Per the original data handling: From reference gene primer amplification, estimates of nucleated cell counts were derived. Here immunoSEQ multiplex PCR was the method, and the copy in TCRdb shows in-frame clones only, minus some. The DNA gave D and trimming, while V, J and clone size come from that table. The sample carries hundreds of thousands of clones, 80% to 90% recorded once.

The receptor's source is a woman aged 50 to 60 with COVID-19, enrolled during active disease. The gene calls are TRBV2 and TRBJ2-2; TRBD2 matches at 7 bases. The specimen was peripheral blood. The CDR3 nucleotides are TGTGCCAGGACCCGGAGTATCGGGGGAGGGCCGAGGACCGGGGAGCTGTTTTTT. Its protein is CARTRSIGGGPRTGELFF.